One and the same sample provided the 15 T cell receptor beta chains below, sequenced in a study of cytomegalovirus exposure and HLA in healthy donors. PCR amplification relied on 60 Vbeta primers (plus 13 Jbeta primers). The data were produced by immunoSEQ multiplex PCR, yet TCRdb's version contains in-frame clones alone and is incomplete. The sample has approximately 250,000 clones, more than 75% seen once; the top ten hold roughly 0.22%. Sequencing input: PBMCs. These receptors all come from a girl between 2 and 10 years old in good health and CMV-seronegative.

This chain connects TRBV15 to TRBJ1-2, with a possible D match to TRBD1 (5 bases). This CDR3 has 13 residues. V was trimmed by 6 bases and J by 6 bases, leaving 14 bases between them. Germline CDR1 LNHNV, CDR2 YYDKDF (reference sequence). CDR3 in DNA: TGTGCCACCAGTCTGGGCAGGGAGGATGGCTACACCTTC. Protein: CATSLGREDGYTF.

The CDR3 is CARRGGDTGANVLTF. Written as DNA, the CDR3 is TGTGCCCGAAGGGGGGGGGACACTGGGGCCAACGTCCTGACTTTC. The chain employs TRBV30 and TRBJ2-6, with D possibly matching TRBD2 (7 bases). V lost 8 bases to trimming and J lost 2 bases, with 16 bases between them. This CDR3 is 15 amino acids long. Per germline, CDR1 GTSNPN and CDR2 SVGIG (reference sequence).

In DNA form, the CDR3 reads TGTGCCAGCCGCCCAGGATGGAATGAGCAGTTCTTC. As protein: CASRPGWNEQFF. The chain recombines TRBV27 with TRBJ2-1, with D hard to call. Germline assignment: CDR1 MNHEY and CDR2 SMNVEV (reference sequence). V was pared by 8 bases and J by 7 bases, with 12 bases between. The CDR3 length is 12 residues.

This chain links TRBV9 with TRBJ1-1, with 8 bases matching TRBD1. The trim removed 2 bases at V and 1 base at J, leaving 7 bases unmatched. This CDR3 comprises 16 residues. Per the germline V gene, CDR1 is SGDLS and CDR2 is YYNGEE. CDR3 protein: CASSVSAGTGNTEAFF. CDR3 bases: TGTGCCAGCAGCGTCTCTGCCGGGACAGGGAACACTGAAGCTTTCTTT.

The genes are TRBV14 and TRBJ2-2, with D possibly matching TRBD2 (7 bases). Germline loops: CDR1 SGHDN, CDR2 FVKESK. Trimming stripped 5 bases from V and 0 bases from J, with 13 bases between. The CDR3 covers 16 residues. The CDR3 nucleotides read TGTGCCAGCAGCTCGCGGGGGCCCACGAACACCGGGGAGCTGTTTTTT. Translation gives CASSSRGPTNTGELFF. Drawing the rest from reference TRBV14 and TRBJ2-2, the complete variable domain is EAGVTQFPSHSVIEKGQTVTLRCDPISGHDNLYWYRRVMGKEIKFLLHFVKESKQDESGMPNNRFLAERTGGTYSTLKVQPAELEDSGVYFCASSSRGPTNTGELFFGEGSRLTVL.

This clone showed up just a few times. Sequence at one end of the junction differs from germline and may be a read error. This chain joins TRBV2 and TRBJ1-6, with 9 bases aligning to TRBD1. CDR1 and CDR2 (germline): SNHLY, FYNNEI. The CDR3 is 12 amino acids. The DNA for the CDR3 is TGTGCCAGCGGTGCGGACAGGGGTCCGATAGGCTTT. It codes for CASGADRGPIGF. Supplemented by reference TRBV2 and TRBJ1-6, the full variable domain reads EPEVTQTPSHQVTQMGQEVILRCVPISNHLYFYWYRQILGQKVEFLVSFYNNEISEKSEIFDDQFSVERPDGSNFTLKIRSTKLEDSAMYFCASGADRGPIGFGNGTRLTVT.

The chain employs TRBV10-3 and TRBJ2-2; D remains ambiguous. V lost 2 bases to trimming and J lost 0 bases, with 4 bases between them. CDR1 is ENHRY and CDR2 is SYGVKD in the germline V gene. The CDR3 sequence is 14 residues long. CDR3 in amino acids: CAISEPANTGELFF. CDR3 sequence (DNA): TGTGCCATCAGTGAGCCAGCGAACACCGGGGAGCTGTTTTTT.

The CDR3 bases are TGTGCCAGCAGCAAAAAGACGGTGACTAGCGGGAGATTGAGTGTTTGCGAGCAGTACTTC. Translated, it gives CASSKKTVTSGRLSVCEQYF. V and J are TRBV21-1 and TRBJ2-7; TRBD2 is taken as the D call from the table, unchecked against the DNA. TRBV21-1 is an annotated pseudogene. The length of the CDR3 is 20 residues.

CDR3 sequence: CASSSRQWGMSNQPQHF. Here the CDR3 DNA reads TGTGCCAGCAGTTCCAGACAGTGGGGTATGAGCAATCAGCCCCAGCATTTT. The chain joins TRBV5-8 to TRBJ1-5, with D possibly TRBD1 on 5 matching bases. Germline assignment: CDR1 SGHTS and CDR2 YDEGEE. CDR3 length equals 17 residues. V lost 5 bases, J lost 1 base, and 19 bases lay in between.

J is TRBJ2-7 and V is TRBV6-5; the match to TRBD1 covers 9 bases. This CDR3 is built from 14 residues. V lost 2 bases to trimming and J lost 4 bases; unmatched junction nucleotides: 3. Germline V CDR1 and CDR2: MNHEY, SVGAGI. In DNA form, the CDR3 reads TGTGCCAGCAGTTACGGGACAGGGAGGTACGAGCAGTACTTC. It specifies CASSYGTGRYEQYF.

This chain uses TRBV18 with TRBJ2-5; 12 bases fit TRBD2. After removal of 6 bases from V and 5 bases from J, the junction contained 19 bases not matched to a gene. Germline CDR1 is KGHSH and CDR2 is LQKENI. The CDR3 consists of 19 residues. The CDR3 coding sequence is TGTGCCAGCTCCGTCGCGGGAGGACTAGCGGGGAGACCCCACGAGACCCAGTACTTC. Translating it yields CASSVAGGLAGRPHETQYF.

The V call is TRBV10-3, the J call TRBJ2-1; 7 bases line up with TRBD2. V was pared by 2 bases and J by 4 bases, with 5 bases of the junction left unmatched. CDR1 is ENHRY and CDR2 is SYGVKD in the germline V gene. The CDR3 spans 15 residues. DNA for the CDR3: TGTGCCATCAGTGAGGAACCGGGACTATACAATGAGCAGTTCTTC. Residues: CAISEEPGLYNEQFF.

The gene calls are TRBV29-1 and TRBJ2-7; no definite D call. The CDR3 covers 12 residues. Germline V CDR1 and CDR2: SQVTM, ANQGSEA. Between the trimmed V and J ends, which lost 4 bases and 2 bases, there was a span of 9 bases. The CDR3 DNA reads as TGCAGCGTTGCACAGTCTACCTACGAGCAGTACTTC. As protein: CSVAQSTYEQYF.

The chain carries TRBV6-1 and TRBJ1-3, with 12 bases aligning to TRBD1. The CDR3 contains 15 residues. Per the germline V gene, CDR1 is MNHNS and CDR2 is SASEGT. The junction had 10 bases not matched to a gene; V was cut back by 7 bases and J by 9 bases. DNA for the CDR3: TGTGCCAGCACCAGGGGTGGGACAGGGGGCGTCACCATATATTTT. Amino acid sequence: CASTRGGTGGVTIYF.

CDR3: CASSLLSGTSLTDTQYF. CDR3 DNA: TGCGCCAGCAGCCTTCTATCCGGGACTAGCCTCACAGATACGCAGTATTTT. The genes are TRBV4-1 and TRBJ2-3; 9 nucleotides agree with TRBD2. CDR3 length: 17 amino acids. The germline V gene encodes CDR1 MGHRA and CDR2 YSYEKL. J was trimmed by 2 bases and V by 4 bases; bases with no gene match: 10.